This TCR beta chain originates from a study of blood T cell repertoires in COVID-19. Clones were read by immunoSEQ multiplex PCR, and TCRdb kept only the in-frame ones, dropping some. The repertoire holds almost 55,000 clones, 80% to 90% seen once, with about 3% in the top ten. This clone was seen a few times. The CDR3 is 14 amino acids. V was pared by 7 bases and J by 10 bases, with 9 bases of the junction left unmatched. CDR1 and CDR2 from the germline V gene are SGHRS and YFSETQ. This chain connects TRBV5-1 to TRBJ2-1; TRBD2 agrees at 12 bases. The sample comprised peripheral blood. The receptor comes from a man aged 50-59 years with acute or convalescent COVID-19. DNA for the CDR3: TGCGCCAGCCGCCTAGCGGGAGGGCCGCGGGAGCAGTTCTTC. Translation: CASRLAGGPREQFF.